The clone carrying this T cell receptor beta chain appeared a single time. The CDR3 contains 16 residues. CDR1 SGHRS and CDR2 YFSETQ come from the germline V gene. V lost 4 bases and J lost 3; bases outside the gene matches: 9. The data stem from a study of blood T cell repertoires in COVID-19. As processed by the authors: Estimated nucleated cell counts came from reference gene primer amplification. Clones were sequenced by immunoSEQ multiplex PCR, and TCRdb holds only the in-frame ones, with some missing. That table is the source of V, J and clone size, and D and trimming were worked out from the DNA. This sample carries around 300,000 clones, about 89% of them seen once, and the ten largest clones take approximately 5.3%.

Material: PBMCs or T cells enriched from blood (not recorded which). This TCR derives from a woman in her 30s who had recovered from COVID-19. This chain joins TRBV5-1 and TRBJ2-1, with 8 nucleotides matching TRBD1. CDR3 nucleotide sequence: TGCGCCAGCAGCCGAGCCGGACAGGGAAACTACAATGAGCAGTTCTTC. Protein sequence: CASSRAGQGNYNEQFF. Drawing the rest from reference TRBV5-1 and TRBJ2-1, the complete variable domain is KAGVTQTPRYLIKTRGQQVTLSCSPISGHRSVSWYQQTPGQGLQFLFEYFSETQRNKGNFPGRFSGRQFSNSRSEMNVSTLELGDSALYLCASSRAGQGNYNEQFFGPGTRLTVL.